These T cell receptor beta chains were read from a single sample in a study of CD8 T cells in Susac syndrome. TCRdb ran MiXCR on the immunoSEQ multiplex PCR reads and lists one entry per CDR3 protein. The sample holds about 120,000 distinct CDR3 sequences, around 94% seen once. Source material: CD4+ T cells from PBMCs. Every receptor here comes from a human donor in good health. CDR3s include the opening cysteine and the closing phenylalanine or tryptophan. A D gene is named only where the DNA matches it firmly.

J: TRBJ2-5
D: .
V: TRBV6-1
CDR3: CASSEENRGETQYF

J: TRBJ2-3
D: .
V: TRBV3-1
CDR3: CASSQDQVQRGTQYF

J: TRBJ2-7
D: TRBD2
V: TRBV12-3/TRBV12-4
CDR3: CASTFSLAGAYEQYF

J: TRBJ2-1
D: TRBD1
V: TRBV5-4
CDR3: CASSLGTGTSVRYNEQFF

J: TRBJ2-7
D: TRBD2
V: TRBV6-2/TRBV6-3
CDR3: CASRVTGGPIEQYF

J: TRBJ2-3
D: .
V: TRBV18
CDR3: CASSPPSIETLYSASTDTQYF

J: TRBJ1-5
D: TRBD1
V: TRBV10-3
CDR3: CAIHQGARQPQHF

J: TRBJ1-3
D: .
V: TRBV3-1
CDR3: CASSEMSLGNTIYF

J: TRBJ1-2
D: .
V: TRBV30
CDR3: CAWSGAGGYTF

J: TRBJ1-1
D: .
V: TRBV6-2/TRBV6-3
CDR3: CASSYSRQLEAFF

J: TRBJ2-5
D: .
V: TRBV3-1
CDR3: CASSQRASETQYF

J: TRBJ1-1
D: .
V: TRBV7-9
CDR3: CASSSPPGGLMNTEAFF

J: TRBJ2-2
D: .
V: TRBV28
CDR3: CASSLWGGLNTGELFF

J: TRBJ2-5
D: .
V: TRBV5-1
CDR3: CASRQGEVGETQYF

J: TRBJ1-3
D: .
V: TRBV7-2
CDR3: CASSLGYRAGNTIYF

J: TRBJ2-3
D: .
V: TRBV29-1
CDR3: CSVEVVSGSDTQYF

J: TRBJ2-3
D: TRBD2
V: TRBV6-2/TRBV6-3
CDR3: CASSIPVSGRSDTQYF

J: TRBJ2-1
D: .
V: TRBV29-1
CDR3: CSVEDQTRLLEGEQFF

J: TRBJ2-1
D: TRBD2
V: TRBV29-1
CDR3: CSVEPSSGRANEQFF

J: TRBJ2-1
D: TRBD2
V: TRBV12-3/TRBV12-4
CDR3: CASSPRIAGGYNEQFF

J: TRBJ1-5
D: .
V: TRBV6-2/TRBV6-3
CDR3: CASTPGAGTPGRPQHF

J: TRBJ1-2
D: .
V: TRBV29-1
CDR3: CSVDGTDYGYTF

J: TRBJ2-7
D: TRBD2
V: TRBV27
CDR3: CASSSGLAGYEQYF

J: TRBJ2-3
D: .
V: TRBV3-1
CDR3: CASSQLRVSSTDTQYF

J: TRBJ2-5
D: TRBD2
V: TRBV6-5
CDR3: CASSGGDPGKEYF

J: TRBJ2-5
D: .
V: TRBV6-1
CDR3: CASSPQGETQYF

J: TRBJ1-2
D: TRBD1
V: TRBV2
CDR3: CASSGTGVDYGYTF

J: TRBJ1-4
D: .
V: TRBV14
CDR3: CASSHSNEKLFF

J: TRBJ1-5
D: .
V: TRBV2
CDR3: CASSDVVRQPQHF

J: TRBJ1-5
D: .
V: TRBV28
CDR3: CASSPPGLVEPQHF

J: TRBJ1-6
D: .
V: TRBV7-2
CDR3: CASSLQGWSPLHF

J: TRBJ2-1
D: .
V: TRBV7-9
CDR3: CASSFTEYEQFF

J: TRBJ2-6
D: TRBD2
V: TRBV5-6
CDR3: CASSFTSGSSGANVLTF

J: TRBJ1-2
D: .
V: TRBV30
CDR3: CAWGRLYGYTF

J: TRBJ2-5
D: .
V: TRBV5-1
CDR3: CASSFGQYQETQYF

J: TRBJ1-5
D: .
V: TRBV6-2/TRBV6-3
CDR3: CASRSVRGQGNQPQHF

J: TRBJ2-2
D: .
V: TRBV3-1
CDR3: CASSQDHGTGELFF

J: TRBJ2-1
D: .
V: TRBV5-1
CDR3: CASSLTGSYNEQFF

J: TRBJ2-2
D: TRBD1
V: TRBV7-3
CDR3: CASSLNPTGGPNTGELFF

J: TRBJ2-7
D: .
V: TRBV27
CDR3: CASSFGAEGYEQYF

J: TRBJ2-7
D: .
V: TRBV7-9
CDR3: CASSPSTASYEQYF

J: TRBJ2-7
D: .
V: TRBV7-3
CDR3: CASSLGQAHPEQYF

J: TRBJ2-7
D: .
V: TRBV5-4
CDR3: CASSIVTGKGGDEQYF

J: TRBJ2-7
D: TRBD2
V: TRBV7-2
CDR3: CASSFISGRALSEQYF

J: TRBJ2-1
D: .
V: TRBV5-1
CDR3: CASSLRGFKRNEQFF

J: TRBJ1-6
D: .
V: TRBV7-6
CDR3: CASSLPLRWSGSPLHF

J: TRBJ2-1
D: .
V: TRBV5-1
CDR3: CASSLAWLAAYNEQFF

J: TRBJ2-5
D: .
V: TRBV20-1
CDR3: CSATRGGRETQYF

J: TRBJ2-1
D: TRBD2
V: TRBV3-1
CDR3: CASSRLLAGGLNNEQFF

J: TRBJ1-2
D: .
V: TRBV7-2
CDR3: CASSLLGHGYTF